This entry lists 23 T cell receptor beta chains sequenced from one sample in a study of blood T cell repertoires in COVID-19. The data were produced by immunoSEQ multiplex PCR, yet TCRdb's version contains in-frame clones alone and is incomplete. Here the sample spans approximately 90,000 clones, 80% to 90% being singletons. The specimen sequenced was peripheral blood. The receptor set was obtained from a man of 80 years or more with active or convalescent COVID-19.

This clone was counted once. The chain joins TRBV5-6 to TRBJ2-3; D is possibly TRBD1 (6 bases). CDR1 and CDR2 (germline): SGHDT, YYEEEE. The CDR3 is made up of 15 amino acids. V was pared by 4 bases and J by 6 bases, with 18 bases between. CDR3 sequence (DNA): TGTGCCAGCAGCCAGGGACATCGGGCGCCGGATACGCAGTATTTT. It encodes CASSQGHRAPDTQYF.

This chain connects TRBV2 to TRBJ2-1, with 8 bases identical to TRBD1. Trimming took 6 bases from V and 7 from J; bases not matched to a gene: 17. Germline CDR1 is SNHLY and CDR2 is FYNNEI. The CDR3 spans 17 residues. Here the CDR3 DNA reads TGTGCCAGCAGGCAGTACCGGGACAGGAAACTAGGGAATGAGCAGTTCTTC. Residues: CASRQYRDRKLGNEQFF. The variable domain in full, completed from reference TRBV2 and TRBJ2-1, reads EPEVTQTPSHQVTQMGQEVILRCVPISNHLYFYWYRQILGQKVEFLVSFYNNEISEKSEIFDDQFSVERPDGSNFTLKIRSTKLEDSAMYFCASRQYRDRKLGNEQFFGPGTRLTVL.

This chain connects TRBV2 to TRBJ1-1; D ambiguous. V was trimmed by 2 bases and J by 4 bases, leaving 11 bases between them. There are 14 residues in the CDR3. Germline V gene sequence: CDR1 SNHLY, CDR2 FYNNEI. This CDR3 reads CASSEIEGSTEAFF. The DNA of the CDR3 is TGTGCCAGCAGTGAAATTGAGGGATCCACTGAAGCTTTCTTT.

The CDR3 loop is CASRPGQGAGNQPQHF. For the CDR3, the DNA is TGTGCCAGCAGACCGGGACAGGGGGCTGGCAATCAGCCCCAGCATTTT. V gene TRBV6-6 combines with J gene TRBJ1-5, with TRBD1 matching 12 bases. The J segment lost 2 bases and the V segment lost 6 bases, leaving 5 bases of the junction unmatched. This CDR3 has 16 amino acids. The germline CDR1 and CDR2 sequences are MNHNY and SVGAGI (reference sequence).

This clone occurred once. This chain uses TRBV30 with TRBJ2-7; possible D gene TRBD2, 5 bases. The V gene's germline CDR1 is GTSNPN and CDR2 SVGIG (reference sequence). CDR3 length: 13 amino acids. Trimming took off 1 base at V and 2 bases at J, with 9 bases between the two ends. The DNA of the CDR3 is TGTGCCTGGAGTGAGGGAGACCCCTACGAGCAGTACTTC. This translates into CAWSEGDPYEQYF.

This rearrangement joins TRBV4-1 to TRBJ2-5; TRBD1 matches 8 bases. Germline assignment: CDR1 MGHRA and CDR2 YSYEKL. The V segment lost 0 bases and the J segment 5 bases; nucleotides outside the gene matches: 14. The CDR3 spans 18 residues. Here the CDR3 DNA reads TGCGCCAGCAGCCAAGAGGTATCCGGCAGGGGGCGCTTGGAGACCCAGTACTTC. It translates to CASSQEVSGRGRLETQYF.

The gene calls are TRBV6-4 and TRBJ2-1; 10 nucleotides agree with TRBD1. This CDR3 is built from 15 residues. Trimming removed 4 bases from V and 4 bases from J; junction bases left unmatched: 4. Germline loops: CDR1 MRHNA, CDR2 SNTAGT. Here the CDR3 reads CASSAGTGVYNEQFF. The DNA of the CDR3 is TGTGCCAGCAGTGCCGGGACAGGGGTATACAATGAGCAGTTCTTC.

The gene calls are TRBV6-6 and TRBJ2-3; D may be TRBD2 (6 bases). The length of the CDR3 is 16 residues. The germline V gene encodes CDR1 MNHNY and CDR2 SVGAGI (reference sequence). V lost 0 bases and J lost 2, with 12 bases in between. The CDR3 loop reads CASSYSRGLTTDTQYF. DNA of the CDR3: TGTGCCAGCAGTTACTCTAGGGGACTTACCACAGATACGCAGTATTTT.

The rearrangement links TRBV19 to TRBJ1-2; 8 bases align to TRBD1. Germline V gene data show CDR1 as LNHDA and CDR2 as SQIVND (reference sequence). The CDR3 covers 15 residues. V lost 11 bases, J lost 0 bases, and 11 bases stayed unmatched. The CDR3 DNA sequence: TGTGCCTCGAGAACAGGGGGAGGAACTAACTATGGCTACACCTTC. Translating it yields CASRTGGGTNYGYTF.

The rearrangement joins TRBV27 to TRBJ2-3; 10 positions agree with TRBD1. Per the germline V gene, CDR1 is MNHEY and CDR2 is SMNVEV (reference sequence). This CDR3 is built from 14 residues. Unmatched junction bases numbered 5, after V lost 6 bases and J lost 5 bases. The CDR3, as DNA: TGTGCCAGCAGCGACAGGGGGCGTGGAGATACGCAGTATTTT. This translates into CASSDRGRGDTQYF.

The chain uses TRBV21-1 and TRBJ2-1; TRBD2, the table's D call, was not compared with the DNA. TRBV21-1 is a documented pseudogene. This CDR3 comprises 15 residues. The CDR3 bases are TGTGCCAGCAACGTTAGGACTAGCGGAAACAATGAGCAGTTCTTC. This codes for CASNVRTSGNNEQFF.

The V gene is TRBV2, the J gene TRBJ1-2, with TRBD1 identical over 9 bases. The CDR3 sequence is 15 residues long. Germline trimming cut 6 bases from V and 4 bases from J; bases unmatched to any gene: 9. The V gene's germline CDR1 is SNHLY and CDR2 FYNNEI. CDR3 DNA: TGTGCCAGCAGACAGGGACAGGGAATGTTCTATGGCTACACCTTC. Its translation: CASRQGQGMFYGYTF.

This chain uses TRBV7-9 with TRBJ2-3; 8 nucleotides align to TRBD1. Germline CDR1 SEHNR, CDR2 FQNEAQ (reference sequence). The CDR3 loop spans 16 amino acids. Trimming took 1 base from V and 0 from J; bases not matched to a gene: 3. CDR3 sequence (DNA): TGTGCCAGCAGCTTAGATCAGGGGGCTAGCACAGATACGCAGTATTTT. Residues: CASSLDQGASTDTQYF. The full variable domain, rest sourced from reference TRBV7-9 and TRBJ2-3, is DTGVSQNPRHKITKRGQNVTFRCDPISEHNRLYWYRQTLGQGPEFLTYFQNEAQLEKSRLLSDRFSAERPKGSFSTLEIQRTEQGDSAMYLCASSLDQGASTDTQYFGPGTRLTVL.

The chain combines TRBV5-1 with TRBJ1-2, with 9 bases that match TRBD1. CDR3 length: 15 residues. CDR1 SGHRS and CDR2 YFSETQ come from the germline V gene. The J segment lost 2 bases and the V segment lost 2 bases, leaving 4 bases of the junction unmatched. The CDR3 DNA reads TGCGCCAGCAGCTTAGGACAGGGGTTGAACTATGGCTACACCTTC. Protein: CASSLGQGLNYGYTF. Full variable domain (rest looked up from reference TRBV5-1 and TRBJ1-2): KAGVTQTPRYLIKTRGQQVTLSCSPISGHRSVSWYQQTPGQGLQFLFEYFSETQRNKGNFPGRFSGRQFSNSRSEMNVSTLELGDSALYLCASSLGQGLNYGYTFGSGTRLTVV.

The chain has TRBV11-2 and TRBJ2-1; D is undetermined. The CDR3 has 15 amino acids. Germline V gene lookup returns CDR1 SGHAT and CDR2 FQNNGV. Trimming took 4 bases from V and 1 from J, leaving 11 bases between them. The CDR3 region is CASSSSGSSYNEQFF. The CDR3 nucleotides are TGTGCCAGCAGCTCCTCCGGTAGTTCCTACAATGAGCAGTTCTTC.

This chain's CDR3 is CASSVRGDSSGNTIYF. The DNA for the CDR3 is TGTGCCAGCAGCGTGAGAGGGGACAGCTCTGGAAACACCATATATTTT. V usage is TRBV9 and J usage is TRBJ1-3, with 7 bases identical to TRBD1. Per the germline V gene, CDR1 is SGDLS and CDR2 is YYNGEE. This CDR3 is built from 16 residues. V gave up 2 bases and J gave up 0 bases; unmatched junction bases: 5.

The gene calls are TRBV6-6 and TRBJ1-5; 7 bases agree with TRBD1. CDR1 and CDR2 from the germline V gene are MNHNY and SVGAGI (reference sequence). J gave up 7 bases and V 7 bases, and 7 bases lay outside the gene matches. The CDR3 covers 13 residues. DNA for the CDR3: TGTGCCAGCACCAAGGACAGGTACCAGCCCCAGCATTTT. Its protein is CASTKDRYQPQHF.

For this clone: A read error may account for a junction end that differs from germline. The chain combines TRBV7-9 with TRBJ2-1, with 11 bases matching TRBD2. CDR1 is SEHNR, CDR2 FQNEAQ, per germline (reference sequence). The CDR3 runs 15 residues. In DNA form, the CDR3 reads TGTGCCAGCAGCCTAGCGGGAGGCCCGGGCAATGAGCAGTTCTTC. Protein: CASSLAGGPGNEQFF. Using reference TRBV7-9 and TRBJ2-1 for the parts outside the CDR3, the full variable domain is DTGVSQNPRHKITKRGQNVTFRCDPISEHNRLYWYRQTLGQGPEFLTYFQNEAQLEKSRLLSDRFSAERPKGSFSTLEIQRTEQGDSAMYLCASSLAGGPGNEQFFGPGTRLTVL.

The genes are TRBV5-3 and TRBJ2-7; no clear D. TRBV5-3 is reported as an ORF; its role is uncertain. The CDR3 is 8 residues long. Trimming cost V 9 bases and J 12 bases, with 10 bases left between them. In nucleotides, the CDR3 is TGTGCCATCCCCAGGCCGTACTTC. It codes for CAIPRPYF.

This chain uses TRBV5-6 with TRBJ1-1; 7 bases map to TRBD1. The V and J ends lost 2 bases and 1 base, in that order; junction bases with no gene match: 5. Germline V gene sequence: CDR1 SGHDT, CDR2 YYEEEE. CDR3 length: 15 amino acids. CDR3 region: CASSFKTGKNTEAFF. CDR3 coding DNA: TGTGCCAGCAGCTTTAAGACAGGGAAGAACACTGAAGCTTTCTTT.

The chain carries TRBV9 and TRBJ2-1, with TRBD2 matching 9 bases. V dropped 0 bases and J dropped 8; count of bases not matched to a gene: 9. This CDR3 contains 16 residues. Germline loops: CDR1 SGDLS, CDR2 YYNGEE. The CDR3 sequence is CASSVEGSGRWDEQFF. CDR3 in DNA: TGTGCCAGCAGCGTAGAGGGTAGCGGGAGATGGGATGAGCAGTTCTTC.

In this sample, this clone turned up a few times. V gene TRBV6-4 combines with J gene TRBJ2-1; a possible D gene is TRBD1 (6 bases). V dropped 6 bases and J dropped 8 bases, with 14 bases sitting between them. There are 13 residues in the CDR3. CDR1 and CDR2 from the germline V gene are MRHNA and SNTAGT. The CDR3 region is CASSLQGHHEQFF. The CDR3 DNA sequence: TGTGCCAGCAGCCTACAGGGCCACCATGAGCAGTTCTTC.

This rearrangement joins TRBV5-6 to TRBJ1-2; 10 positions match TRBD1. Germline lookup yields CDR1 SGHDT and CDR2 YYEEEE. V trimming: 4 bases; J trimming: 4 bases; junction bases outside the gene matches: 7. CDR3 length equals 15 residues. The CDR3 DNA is TGTGCCAGCAGCCCCGACAGGGGGCGCGGCTATGGCTACACCTTC. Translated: CASSPDRGRGYGYTF.